This record looks at one T cell receptor (beta chain) sequence and its context. What it binds is not known. This record comes from a study of T cells in tumors after PD-1 blockade. Looking at the study overall: Mean per blood sample: 95,000 to 130,000 templates (about 24,000-260,000), roughly 34,000 unique clonotypes. Study-wide points: Some novel exhausted tumor clones appeared in pre-treatment blood, suggesting peripheral recruitment.

TCRdb's copy holds only in-frame clones and misses some; the assay was immunoSEQ multiplex PCR. The profile covers roughly 48,000 clones, with over 75% appearing a single time and under 5% taken by the ten largest. This clonotype originated in a human donor with basal cell carcinoma. Sequencing was performed on PBMCs, taken before anti-PD-1 treatment.

The CDR3 nucleotides read TGTGCCAGCAGACCCTTATGGGGGGAAAATTCACCCCTCCACTTT. It specifies CASRPLWGENSPLHF. The rearrangement links TRBV6-6 to TRBJ1-6; maybe TRBD1 (5 bases). This CDR3 region has 15 residues. Trimming removed 6 bases from V and 7 bases from J, with 16 bases in between. The germline gives CDR1 MNHNY, CDR2 SVGAGI (reference sequence).